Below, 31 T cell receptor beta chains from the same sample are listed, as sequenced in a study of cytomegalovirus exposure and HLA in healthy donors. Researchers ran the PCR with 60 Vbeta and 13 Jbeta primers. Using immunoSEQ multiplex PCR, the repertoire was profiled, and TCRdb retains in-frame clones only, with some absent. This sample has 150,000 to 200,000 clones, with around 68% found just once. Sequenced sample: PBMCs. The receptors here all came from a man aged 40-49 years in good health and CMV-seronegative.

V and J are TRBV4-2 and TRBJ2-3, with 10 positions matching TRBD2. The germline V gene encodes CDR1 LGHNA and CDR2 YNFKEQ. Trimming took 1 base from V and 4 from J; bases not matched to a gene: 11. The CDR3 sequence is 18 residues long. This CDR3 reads CASSQGGLLAGVPDTQYF. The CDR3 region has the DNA TGTGCCAGCAGCCAAGGGGGTCTGCTAGCGGGAGTCCCAGATACGCAGTATTTT.

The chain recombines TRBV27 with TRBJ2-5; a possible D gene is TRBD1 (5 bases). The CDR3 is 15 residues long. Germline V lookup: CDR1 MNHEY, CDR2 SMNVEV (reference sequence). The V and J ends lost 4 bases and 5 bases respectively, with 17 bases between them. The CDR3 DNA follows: TGTGCCAGCAGTTCTGGGGCAGATACACGGGAGACCCAGTACTTC. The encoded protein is CASSSGADTRETQYF.

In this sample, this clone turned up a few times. CDR3 nucleotide sequence: TGTGCCAGTAGTACCGACAGGGTCCAGCCCCAGCATTTT. Its translation: CASSTDRVQPQHF. The J gene is TRBJ1-5, the V gene TRBV19; 7 positions match TRBD1. The length of the CDR3 is 13 residues. V was clipped by 4 bases and J by 7 bases; unmatched bases: 4. Germline CDR1 and CDR2: LNHDA and SQIVND (reference sequence).

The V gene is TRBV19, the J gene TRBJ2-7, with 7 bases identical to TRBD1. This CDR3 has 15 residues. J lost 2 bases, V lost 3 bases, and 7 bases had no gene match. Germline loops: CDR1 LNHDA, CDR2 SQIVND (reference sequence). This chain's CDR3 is CASSIRDSNPYEQYF. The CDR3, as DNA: TGTGCCAGTAGTATTCGGGACAGCAACCCCTACGAGCAGTACTTC.

CDR3 loop: CASGFTGGTGNTIYF. For the CDR3, the DNA is TGTGCTAGTGGTTTTACAGGGGGTACTGGAAACACCATATATTTT. The chain combines TRBV12-5 with TRBJ1-3, with 8 nucleotides matching TRBD1. Germline V gene data show CDR1 as LGHNT and CDR2 as FRNRAP. The CDR3 is 15 residues long. V gave up 3 bases and J gave up 2 bases; unmatched junction bases: 3.

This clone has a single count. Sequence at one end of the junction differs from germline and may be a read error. The CDR3 sequence is CASGQRWGRGNTIYF. The CDR3 DNA reads TGCGCCAGCGGCCAGAGGTGGGGGCGGGGAAACACCATATATTTT. This chain connects TRBV4-1 to TRBJ1-3; D possibly corresponds to TRBD1 (6 bases). This CDR3 spans 15 amino acids. Germline CDR1 is MGHRA and CDR2 is YSYEKL.

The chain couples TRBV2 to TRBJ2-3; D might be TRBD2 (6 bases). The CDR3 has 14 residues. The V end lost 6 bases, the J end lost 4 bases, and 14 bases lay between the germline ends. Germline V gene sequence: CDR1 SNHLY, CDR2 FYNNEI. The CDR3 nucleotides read TGTGCCAGCAGCGACCCCCGGGGGTCAGATACGCAGTATTTT. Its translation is CASSDPRGSDTQYF. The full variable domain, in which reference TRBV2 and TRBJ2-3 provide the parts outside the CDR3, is EPEVTQTPSHQVTQMGQEVILRCVPISNHLYFYWYRQILGQKVEFLVSFYNNEISEKSEIFDDQFSVERPDGSNFTLKIRSTKLEDSAMYFCASSDPRGSDTQYFGPGTRLTVL.

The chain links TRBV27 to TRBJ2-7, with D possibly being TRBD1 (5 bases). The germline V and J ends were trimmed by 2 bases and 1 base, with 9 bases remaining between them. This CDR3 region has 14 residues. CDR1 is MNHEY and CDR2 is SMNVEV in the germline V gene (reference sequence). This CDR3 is CASSLKDKSYEQYF. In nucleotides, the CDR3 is TGTGCCAGCAGTTTAAAGGACAAATCCTACGAGCAGTACTTC.

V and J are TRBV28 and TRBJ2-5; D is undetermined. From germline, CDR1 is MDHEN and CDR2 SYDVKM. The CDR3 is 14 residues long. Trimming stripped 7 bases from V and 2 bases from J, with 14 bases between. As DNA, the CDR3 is TGTGCCAGCATCGAGAGGAACAAACAAGAGACCCAGTACTTC. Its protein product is CASIERNKQETQYF.

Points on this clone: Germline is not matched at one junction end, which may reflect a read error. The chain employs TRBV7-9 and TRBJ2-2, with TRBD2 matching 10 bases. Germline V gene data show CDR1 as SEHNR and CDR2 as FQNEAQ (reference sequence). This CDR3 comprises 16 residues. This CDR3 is CVSSLAEREGPGELFF. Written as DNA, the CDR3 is TGTGTCAGCAGCTTAGCGGAGCGGGAGGGCCCTGGGGAGCTGTTTTTT.

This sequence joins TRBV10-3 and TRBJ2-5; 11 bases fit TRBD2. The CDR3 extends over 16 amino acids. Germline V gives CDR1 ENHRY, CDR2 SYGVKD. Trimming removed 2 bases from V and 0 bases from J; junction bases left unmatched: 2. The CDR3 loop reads CAISEGGLADQETQYF. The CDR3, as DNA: TGTGCCATCAGTGAGGGGGGACTAGCGGACCAAGAGACCCAGTACTTC.

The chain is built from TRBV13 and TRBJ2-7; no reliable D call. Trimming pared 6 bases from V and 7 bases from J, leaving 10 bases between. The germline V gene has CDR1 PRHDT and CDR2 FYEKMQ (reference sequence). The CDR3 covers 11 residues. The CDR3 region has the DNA TGTGCCAGCAGTTCGCCCCAGGAGCAGTACTTC. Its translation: CASSSPQEQYF.

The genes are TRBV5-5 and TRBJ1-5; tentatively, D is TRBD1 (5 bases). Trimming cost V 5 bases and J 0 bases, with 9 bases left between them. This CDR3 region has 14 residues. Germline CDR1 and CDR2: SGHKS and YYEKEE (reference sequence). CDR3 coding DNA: TGTGCCAGCAGACGACAGTTTAGCAATCAGCCCCAGCATTTT. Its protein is CASRRQFSNQPQHF.

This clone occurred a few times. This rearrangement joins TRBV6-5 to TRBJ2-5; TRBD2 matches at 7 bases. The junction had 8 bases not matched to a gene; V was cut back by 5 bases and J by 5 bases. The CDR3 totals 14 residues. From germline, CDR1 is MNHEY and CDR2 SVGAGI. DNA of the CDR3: TGTGCCAGCAGTCCTAGCGGAAGTGGGGAGACCCAGTACTTC. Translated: CASSPSGSGETQYF.

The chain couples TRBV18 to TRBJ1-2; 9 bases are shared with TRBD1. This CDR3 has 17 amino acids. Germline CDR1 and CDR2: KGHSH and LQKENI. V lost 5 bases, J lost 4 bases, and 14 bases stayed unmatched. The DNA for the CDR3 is TGTGCCAGCTCAGCCGGGACAGGGTCGATGCGTGGCTATGGCTACACCTTC. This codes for CASSAGTGSMRGYGYTF.

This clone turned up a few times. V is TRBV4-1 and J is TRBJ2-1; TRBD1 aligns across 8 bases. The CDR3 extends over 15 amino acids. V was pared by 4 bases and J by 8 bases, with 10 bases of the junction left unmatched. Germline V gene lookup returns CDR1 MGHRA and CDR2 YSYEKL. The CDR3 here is CASSPIHRGFDEQFF. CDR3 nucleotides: TGCGCCAGCAGCCCGATTCACAGGGGGTTCGATGAGCAGTTCTTC.

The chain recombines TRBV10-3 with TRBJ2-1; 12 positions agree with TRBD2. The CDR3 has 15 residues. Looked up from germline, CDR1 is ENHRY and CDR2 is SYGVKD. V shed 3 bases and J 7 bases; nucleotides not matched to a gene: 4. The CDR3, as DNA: TGTGCCATCAGTGAAGGACTAGCGGGATCGAATGAGCAGTTCTTC. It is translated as CAISEGLAGSNEQFF.

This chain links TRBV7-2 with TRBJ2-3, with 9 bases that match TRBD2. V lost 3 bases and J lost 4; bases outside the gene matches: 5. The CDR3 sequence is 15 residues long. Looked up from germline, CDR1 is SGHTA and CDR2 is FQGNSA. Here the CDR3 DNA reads TGTGCCAGCAGCTTTGTAGCGGGAGCCCCAGATACGCAGTATTTT. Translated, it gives CASSFVAGAPDTQYF.

CDR3 sequence reads: CASSQAQGAVASETQYF. The CDR3 DNA reads as TGCGCCAGCAGCCAAGCCCAGGGGGCCGTCGCGAGTGAGACCCAGTACTTC. The gene calls are TRBV4-3 and TRBJ2-5; 8 bases map to TRBD1. CDR3 size: 17 residues. Germline V gene lookup returns CDR1 LGHNA and CDR2 YSLEER. The J segment lost 5 bases and the V segment lost 1 base, leaving 12 bases of the junction unmatched.

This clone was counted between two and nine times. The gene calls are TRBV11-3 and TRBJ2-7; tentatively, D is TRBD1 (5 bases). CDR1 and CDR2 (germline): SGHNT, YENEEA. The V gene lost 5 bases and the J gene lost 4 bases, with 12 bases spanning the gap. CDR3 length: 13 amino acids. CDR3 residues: CASSPGQGYEQYF. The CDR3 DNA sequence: TGTGCCAGCAGCCCAGGCCAGGGTTACGAGCAGTACTTC.

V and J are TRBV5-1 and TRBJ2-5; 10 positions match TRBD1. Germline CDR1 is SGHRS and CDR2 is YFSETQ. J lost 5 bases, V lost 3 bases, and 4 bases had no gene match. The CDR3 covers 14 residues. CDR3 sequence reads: CASSWDRGGETQYF. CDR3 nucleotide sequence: TGCGCCAGCAGCTGGGACAGGGGAGGGGAGACCCAGTACTTC.

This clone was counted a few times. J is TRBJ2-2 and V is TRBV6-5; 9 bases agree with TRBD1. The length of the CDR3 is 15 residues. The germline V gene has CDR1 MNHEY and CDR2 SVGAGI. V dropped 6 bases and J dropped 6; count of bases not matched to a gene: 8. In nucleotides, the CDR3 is TGTGCCAGCAGCGCCGGGACAGGGATCCCCGGGGAGCTGTTTTTT. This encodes CASSAGTGIPGELFF.

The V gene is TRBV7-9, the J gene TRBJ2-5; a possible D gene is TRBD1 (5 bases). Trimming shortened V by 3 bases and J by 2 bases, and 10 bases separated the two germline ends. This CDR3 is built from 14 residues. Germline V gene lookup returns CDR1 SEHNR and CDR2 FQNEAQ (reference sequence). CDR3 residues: CASSLDMRQETQYF. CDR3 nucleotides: TGTGCCAGCAGCTTGGACATGCGGCAAGAGACCCAGTACTTC.

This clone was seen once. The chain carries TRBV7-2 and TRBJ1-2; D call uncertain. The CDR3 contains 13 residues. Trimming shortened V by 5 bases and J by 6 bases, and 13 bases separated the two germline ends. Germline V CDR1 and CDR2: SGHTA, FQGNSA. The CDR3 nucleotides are TGTGCCAGCAGCATACGTGGAGATCATGGCTACACCTTC. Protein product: CASSIRGDHGYTF.

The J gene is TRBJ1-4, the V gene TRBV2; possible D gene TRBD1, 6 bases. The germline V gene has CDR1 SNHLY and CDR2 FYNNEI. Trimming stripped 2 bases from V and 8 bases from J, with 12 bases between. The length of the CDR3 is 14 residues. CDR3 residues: CASSELEGGEKLFF. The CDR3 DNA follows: TGTGCCAGCAGTGAACTTGAGGGGGGGGAAAAACTGTTTTTT.

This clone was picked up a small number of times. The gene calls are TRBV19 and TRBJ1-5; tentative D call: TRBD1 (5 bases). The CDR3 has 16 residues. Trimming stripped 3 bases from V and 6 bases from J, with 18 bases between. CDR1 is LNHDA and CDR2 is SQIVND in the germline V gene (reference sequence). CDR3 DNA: TGTGCCAGTAGTATGATTGACAGCCGTCGATTTCAGCCCCAGCATTTT. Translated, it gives CASSMIDSRRFQPQHF.

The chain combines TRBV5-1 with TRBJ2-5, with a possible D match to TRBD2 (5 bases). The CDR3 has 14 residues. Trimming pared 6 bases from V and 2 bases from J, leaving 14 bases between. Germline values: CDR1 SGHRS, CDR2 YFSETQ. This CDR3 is CASKGRPFQETQYF. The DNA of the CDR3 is TGCGCCAGCAAAGGGAGACCGTTTCAAGAGACCCAGTACTTC.

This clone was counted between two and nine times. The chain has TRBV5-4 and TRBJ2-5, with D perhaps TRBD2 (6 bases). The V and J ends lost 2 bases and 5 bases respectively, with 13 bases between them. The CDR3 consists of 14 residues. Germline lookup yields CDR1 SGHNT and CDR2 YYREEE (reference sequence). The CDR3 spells CASSLSGRGETQYF. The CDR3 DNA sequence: TGTGCCAGCAGCTTATCAGGGCGGGGTGAGACCCAGTACTTC.

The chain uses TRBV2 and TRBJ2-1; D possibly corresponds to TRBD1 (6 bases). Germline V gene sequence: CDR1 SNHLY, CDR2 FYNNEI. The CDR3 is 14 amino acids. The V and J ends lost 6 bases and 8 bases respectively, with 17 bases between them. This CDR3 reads CASRIGYEGDEQFF. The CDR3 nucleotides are TGTGCCAGCAGGATTGGATATGAGGGGGATGAGCAGTTCTTC. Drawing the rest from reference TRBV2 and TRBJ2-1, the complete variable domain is EPEVTQTPSHQVTQMGQEVILRCVPISNHLYFYWYRQILGQKVEFLVSFYNNEISEKSEIFDDQFSVERPDGSNFTLKIRSTKLEDSAMYFCASRIGYEGDEQFFGPGTRLTVL.

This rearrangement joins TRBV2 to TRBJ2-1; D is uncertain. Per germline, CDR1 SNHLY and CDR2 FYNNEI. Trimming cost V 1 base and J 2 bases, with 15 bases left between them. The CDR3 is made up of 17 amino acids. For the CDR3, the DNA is TGTGCCAGCAGTGAAGACAACCTGGCGGTCACCTACAATGAGCAGTTCTTC. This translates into CASSEDNLAVTYNEQFF.

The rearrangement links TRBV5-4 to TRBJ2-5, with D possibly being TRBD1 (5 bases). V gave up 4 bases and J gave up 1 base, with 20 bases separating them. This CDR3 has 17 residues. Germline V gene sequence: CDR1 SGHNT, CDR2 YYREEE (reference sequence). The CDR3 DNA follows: TGTGCCAGCAGCCGATCGCAGGGTGGGGTTACCCAAGAGACCCAGTACTTC. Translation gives CASSRSQGGVTQETQYF.